The T cell receptor beta chain under discussion was sequenced for a study of early T cells in non-severe SARS-CoV-2 infection. Study details: With bulk RNA from unsorted whole blood as input, sequencing yielded unpaired chains. The study, taken as a whole, reports: Matching against VDJdb likely underestimated virus-specific expansions, favoring anti-spike CD8.

The V end was cut by 2 bases, the J end by 2 bases, with 6 bases between. The germline V gene encodes CDR1 MRHNA and CDR2 SNTAGT. CDR3 length: 13 residues. Separate cDNA molecules each had unique molecular identifiers attached to them. MiXCR was run by TCRdb on the 5' RACE reads, yielding one entry per CDR3 protein. The sample has tens of thousands of distinct CDR3 sequences; under 15% are singletons. By its share, this clonotype is medium-sized. Its antigen is still unknown. V is TRBV6-4 and J is TRBJ1-1; tentatively, D is TRBD1 (5 bases). Sample: whole blood. The TCR was taken from an adult who was a healthcare worker with PCR-confirmed SARS-CoV-2 infection or an uninfected control (not recorded which). CDR3 in DNA: TGTGCCAGCAGTGACCGGGACAACACTGAAGCTTTCTTT. Protein sequence: CASSDRDNTEAFF.